The clone carrying this TCR beta chain was seen only a few times. The record originates from a study of neoadjuvant anti-PD-1 for oral cavity cancer. Study background: Non-progressing patients received a fourth nivolumab dose near day 43, then surgery on days 50-56.

These oral cavity squamous cell carcinomas were HPV-negative and locally advanced. This CDR3 comprises 13 residues. Trimming left V 5 bases short and J 9 bases short, with 11 bases between. Germline V gene sequence: CDR1 MDHEN, CDR2 SYDVKM. Assay used: immunoSEQ multiplex PCR; TCRdb lists only in-frame clones, some missing. The sample contains under 15,000 clones, 50% to 75% of which appear only once. The material sequenced was PBMCs, taken before nivolumab (anti-PD-1) treatment. The V gene is TRBV28, the J gene TRBJ1-6; D is uncertain. This TCR derives from a person between 35 and 79 years old with oral cavity squamous cell carcinoma. The CDR3 DNA reads as TGTGCCAGCAGTGGAGACTGGGGTTCACCCCTCCACTTT. Protein sequence: CASSGDWGSPLHF.